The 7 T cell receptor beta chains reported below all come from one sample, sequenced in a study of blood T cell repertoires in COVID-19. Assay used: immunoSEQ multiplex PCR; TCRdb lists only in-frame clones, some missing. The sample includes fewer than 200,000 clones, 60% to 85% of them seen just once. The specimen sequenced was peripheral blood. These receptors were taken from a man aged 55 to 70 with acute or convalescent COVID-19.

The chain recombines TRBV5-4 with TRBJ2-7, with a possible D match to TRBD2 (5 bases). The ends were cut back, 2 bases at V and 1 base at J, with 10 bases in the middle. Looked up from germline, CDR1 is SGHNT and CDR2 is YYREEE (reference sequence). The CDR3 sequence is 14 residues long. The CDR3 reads CASSFDPGSYEQYF. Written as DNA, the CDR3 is TGTGCCAGCAGCTTTGACCCGGGGTCCTACGAGCAGTACTTC.

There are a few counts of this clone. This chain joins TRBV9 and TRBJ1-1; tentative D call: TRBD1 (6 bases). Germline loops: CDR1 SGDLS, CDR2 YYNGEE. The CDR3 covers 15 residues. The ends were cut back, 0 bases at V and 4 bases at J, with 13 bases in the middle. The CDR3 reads CASSVGGIGGTEAFF. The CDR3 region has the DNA TGTGCCAGCAGCGTAGGGGGAATAGGGGGCACTGAAGCTTTCTTT.

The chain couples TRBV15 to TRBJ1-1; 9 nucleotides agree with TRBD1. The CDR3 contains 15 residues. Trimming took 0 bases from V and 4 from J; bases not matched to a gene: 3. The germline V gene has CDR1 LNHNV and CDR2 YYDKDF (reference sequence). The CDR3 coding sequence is TGTGCCACCAGCAGAGATTGGACAGGGGCCACTGAAGCTTTCTTT. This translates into CATSRDWTGATEAFF.

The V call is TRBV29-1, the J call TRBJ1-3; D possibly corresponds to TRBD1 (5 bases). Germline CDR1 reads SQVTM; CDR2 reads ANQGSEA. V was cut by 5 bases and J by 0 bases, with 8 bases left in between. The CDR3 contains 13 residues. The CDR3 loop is CSVPDSSGNTIYF. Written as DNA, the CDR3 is TGCAGCGTTCCTGACAGCTCTGGAAACACCATATATTTT.

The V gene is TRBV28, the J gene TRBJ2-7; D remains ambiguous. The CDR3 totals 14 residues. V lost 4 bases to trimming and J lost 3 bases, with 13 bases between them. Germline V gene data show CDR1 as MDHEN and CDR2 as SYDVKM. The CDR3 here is CASSYMSYGYEQYF. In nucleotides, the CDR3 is TGTGCCAGCAGTTATATGTCCTATGGCTACGAGCAGTACTTC.

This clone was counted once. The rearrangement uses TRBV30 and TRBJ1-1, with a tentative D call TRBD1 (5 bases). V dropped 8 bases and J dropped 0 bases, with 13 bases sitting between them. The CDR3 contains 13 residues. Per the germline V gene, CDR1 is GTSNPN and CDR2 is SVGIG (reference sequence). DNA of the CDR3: TGTGCCAGTCGACAGAGAATGAACACTGAAGCTTTCTTT. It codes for CASRQRMNTEAFF.

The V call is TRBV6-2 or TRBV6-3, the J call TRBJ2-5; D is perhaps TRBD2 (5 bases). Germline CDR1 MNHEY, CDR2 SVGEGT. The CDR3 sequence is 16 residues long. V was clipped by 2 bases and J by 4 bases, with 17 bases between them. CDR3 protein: CASSYTLGRGPETQYF. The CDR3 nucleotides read TGTGCCAGCAGTTACACTCTCGGCCGGGGTCCAGAGACCCAGTACTTC.